The 12 T cell receptor beta chains reported below all come from one sample, sequenced in a study of T cells after yellow fever vaccination. TCRdb ran MiXCR on the 5' RACE reads and lists one entry per CDR3 protein. The sample shows about 500,000 distinct CDR3 sequences, about 17% of them seen only once. Specimen: PBMCs, collected 5 days after the first yellow fever vaccination. Every receptor here comes from a young man who received the YFV17D yellow fever vaccine.

The V and J genes are TRBV3-1 and TRBJ1-2; TRBD1 matches 11 bases. V was clipped by 4 bases and J by 4 bases; unmatched bases: 8. Per the germline V gene, CDR1 is LGHDT and CDR2 is YNNKEL (reference sequence). The CDR3 sequence is 16 residues long. This CDR3 reads CASSLGTGTGGYGYTF. CDR3 nucleotides: TGTGCCAGCAGCCTGGGAACCGGGACAGGGGGCTATGGCTACACCTTC.

This chain uses TRBV4-3 with TRBJ2-7; D is undetermined. There are 15 residues in the CDR3. V dropped 1 base and J dropped 3 bases, with 13 bases sitting between them. CDR1 LGHNA and CDR2 YSLEER come from the germline V gene. CDR3: CASSQVTALGYEQYF. The CDR3, as DNA: TGCGCCAGCAGCCAAGTTACGGCGTTAGGCTACGAGCAGTACTTC.

The chain employs TRBV4-3 and TRBJ1-2, with 7 bases fitting TRBD1. The germline CDR1 and CDR2 sequences are LGHNA and YSLEER. With 1 base clipped from V and 6 bases from J, the junction kept 8 bases outside the gene matches. CDR3 size: 15 residues. The CDR3 region is CASSQGDRDLDGYTF. CDR3 sequence (DNA): TGCGCCAGCAGCCAAGGCGACAGGGACCTTGATGGCTACACCTTC.

The chain has TRBV23-1 and TRBJ1-1, with a weak D call TRBD1 (5 bases). TRBV23-1 is reported as an ORF; its role is uncertain. The CDR3 contains 15 residues. The V gene lost 3 bases and the J gene lost 4 bases, with 15 bases spanning the gap. CDR3 sequence reads: CASSHPIRGCTEAFF. CDR3 nucleotides: TGCGCCAGCAGTCACCCAATACGGGGGTGCACTGAAGCTTTCTTT.

Many counts were recorded for this clonotype. The rearrangement joins TRBV7-8 to TRBJ1-1; tentatively, D is TRBD1 (5 bases). CDR3 length: 18 amino acids. Germline assignment: CDR1 SGHVS and CDR2 FQNEAQ. V was clipped by 2 bases and J by 5 bases, with 24 bases between them. CDR3 DNA: TGTGCCAGCAGCTTAATGGCAAACCAGGGAAGGTCTGGAACTGAAGCTTTCTTT. Protein sequence: CASSLMANQGRSGTEAFF.

The chain carries TRBV4-3 and TRBJ1-6; D may be TRBD1 (5 bases). V was cut by 0 bases and J by 9 bases, with 15 bases left in between. The germline V gene has CDR1 LGHNA and CDR2 YSLEER. The CDR3 consists of 16 residues. CDR3 protein: CASSQEAQGSGSPLHF. The CDR3 DNA reads TGCGCCAGCAGCCAAGAGGCCCAGGGATCAGGTTCACCCCTCCACTTT.

CDR3 DNA: TGCGCCAGCAGCCCTCTGGGGGTCGGTACGCAGTATTTT. Translating it yields CASSPLGVGTQYF. The chain links TRBV4-1 to TRBJ2-3, with D perhaps given as TRBD1 or TRBD2 (5 bases each). V was trimmed by 4 bases and J by 8 bases, leaving 13 bases between them. The CDR3 sequence is 13 residues long. CDR1 MGHRA and CDR2 YSYEKL come from the germline V gene.

This clonotype has only a few counts. The chain couples TRBV12-3 or TRBV12-4 to TRBJ1-1, with D maybe TRBD1 (5 bases). With 5 bases removed from V and 5 bases from J, the gap between germline ends came to 15 bases. There are 14 residues in the CDR3. CDR3 DNA: TGTGCCAGCAGTCCAAGCGCAGGGTGGACTGAAGCTTTCTTT. Amino acids: CASSPSAGWTEAFF.

This clonotype was picked up a small number of times. The chain joins TRBV14 to TRBJ2-1; no clear D. CDR3 length equals 14 residues. Trimming left V 4 bases short and J 8 bases short, with 15 bases between. Germline CDR1 and CDR2: SGHDN and FVKESK. Here the CDR3 DNA reads TGTGCCAGCAGCCCCTCTCCAGGCCGTGATGAGCAGTTCTTC. Protein sequence: CASSPSPGRDEQFF.

In this sample, this clonotype turned up a few times. This chain joins TRBV27 and TRBJ2-5; no clear D gene. The germline V gene encodes CDR1 MNHEY and CDR2 SMNVEV (reference sequence). The CDR3 loop spans 14 amino acids. Trimming took 4 bases from V and 1 from J, leaving 10 bases between them. CDR3 in amino acids: CASSSRSAQETQYF. The CDR3 DNA sequence: TGTGCCAGCAGTTCTCGAAGCGCCCAAGAGACCCAGTACTTC.

This clonotype occurred a few times. The chain is built from TRBV28 and TRBJ2-1; D unresolved. V dropped 8 bases and J dropped 3 bases, with 17 bases sitting between them. The germline gives CDR1 MDHEN, CDR2 SYDVKM. There are 15 residues in the CDR3. In nucleotides, the CDR3 is TGTGCCAGCCGAACCGCGGAGATGTTCTACAATGAGCAGTTCTTC. Translating gives CASRTAEMFYNEQFF.

This clonotype was seen ten or more times. V gene TRBV7-2 combines with J gene TRBJ1-6; 7 bases align to TRBD1. The germline CDR1 and CDR2 sequences are SGHTA and FQGNSA. There are 14 residues in the CDR3. V was pared by 8 bases and J by 2 bases, with 3 bases of the junction left unmatched. The CDR3 DNA follows: TGTGCCAGCGCCGGACAGGCCTATAATTCACCCCTCCACTTT. Translating it yields CASAGQAYNSPLHF.